This section outlines one T cell receptor (beta chain) sequence together with its context. The source of the sample is a study of blood T cell repertoires in COVID-19. About the study: Some COVID-19 samples were acute and others convalescent; all came from the United States, Italy and Spain. From T cells, B-cell-depleted T cells, or PBMCs came the material, which was cDNA or gDNA.

Methods used by the authors: For nucleated cells, counts were estimated from reference gene primer amplification. Libraries were prepared by immunoSEQ multiplex PCR; TCRdb keeps only in-frame clonotypes and omits some of them. V and J calls plus clone size are reproduced from that table; the DNA served to infer D and trimming. The table lists tens of thousands of clones, 88% of them singletons. The receptor's source is a man in his fifties or sixties with active COVID-19. The sequenced sample was peripheral blood.

CDR3: CASSLAEVAGELFF. The CDR3 nucleotides read TGCGCCAGCAGCTTGGCCGAGGTGGCCGGGGAGCTGTTTTTT. V is TRBV5-1 and J is TRBJ2-2; D remains ambiguous. Trimming stripped 0 bases from V and 6 bases from J, with 9 bases between. Germline values: CDR1 SGHRS, CDR2 YFSETQ. The CDR3 contains 14 residues. Based on the CDR3 plus reference TRBV5-1 and TRBJ2-2, the full variable domain is KAGVTQTPRYLIKTRGQQVTLSCSPISGHRSVSWYQQTPGQGLQFLFEYFSETQRNKGNFPGRFSGRQFSNSRSEMNVSTLELGDSALYLCASSLAEVAGELFFGEGSRLTVL.